The TCR beta chain described here comes from a study of PD-1 blockade in classical Hodgkin lymphoma. At the level of the study: Nivolumab dosed at 3 mg/kg went to patients intravenously every 2 weeks. Findings of the study overall: Patients starting nivolumab less than 1 year after ASCT had lower diversity and were excluded from later analyses. Patients with a complete response exhibited baseline diversity comparable to newly diagnosed patients. Newly diagnosed patients reportedly had lower baseline TCR diversity than healthy donors.

In every patient, relapse followed autologous stem cell transplantation, while exposure to brentuximab vedotin differed. Assay: immunoSEQ multiplex PCR; the TCRdb copy retains only in-frame clones and omits some. The sample yields around 99,000 clones, roughly 81% seen once. The length of the CDR3 is 13 residues. V lost 8 bases to trimming and J lost 0 bases, with 10 bases between them. CDR1 is ENHRY and CDR2 is SYGVKD in the germline V gene. A remark on this clone: Its antigen is not known.

The chain carries TRBV10-3 and TRBJ1-1; D gene ambiguous. Sequenced material: peripheral blood mononuclear cells (PBMCs), taken before the second cycle of nivolumab. This sequence originates from a human donor with classical Hodgkin lymphoma. CDR3 nucleotide sequence: TGTGCCATCCCCCACACCATGAACACTGAAGCTTTCTTT. It yields the protein CAIPHTMNTEAFF.